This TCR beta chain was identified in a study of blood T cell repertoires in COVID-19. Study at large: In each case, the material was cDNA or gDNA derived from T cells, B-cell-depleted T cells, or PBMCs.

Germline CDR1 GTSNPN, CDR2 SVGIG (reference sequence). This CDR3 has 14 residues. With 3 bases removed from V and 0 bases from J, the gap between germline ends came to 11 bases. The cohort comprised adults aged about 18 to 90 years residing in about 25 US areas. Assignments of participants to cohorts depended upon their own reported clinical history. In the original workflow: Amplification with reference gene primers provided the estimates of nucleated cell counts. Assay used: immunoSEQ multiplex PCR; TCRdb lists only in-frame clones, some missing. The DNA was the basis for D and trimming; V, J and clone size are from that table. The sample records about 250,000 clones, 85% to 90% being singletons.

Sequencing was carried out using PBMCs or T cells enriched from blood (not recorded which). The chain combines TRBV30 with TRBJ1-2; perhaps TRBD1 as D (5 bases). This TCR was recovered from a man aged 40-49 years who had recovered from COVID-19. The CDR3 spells CAWRGGTTNYGYTF. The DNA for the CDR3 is TGTGCCTGGAGGGGGGGGACGACTAACTATGGCTACACCTTC. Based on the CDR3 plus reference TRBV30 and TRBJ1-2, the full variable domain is SQTIHQWPATLVQPVGSPLSLECTVEGTSNPNLYWYRQAAGRGLQLLFYSVGIGQISSEVPQNLSASRPQDRQFILSSKKLLLSDSGFYLCAWRGGTTNYGYTFGSGTRLTVV.